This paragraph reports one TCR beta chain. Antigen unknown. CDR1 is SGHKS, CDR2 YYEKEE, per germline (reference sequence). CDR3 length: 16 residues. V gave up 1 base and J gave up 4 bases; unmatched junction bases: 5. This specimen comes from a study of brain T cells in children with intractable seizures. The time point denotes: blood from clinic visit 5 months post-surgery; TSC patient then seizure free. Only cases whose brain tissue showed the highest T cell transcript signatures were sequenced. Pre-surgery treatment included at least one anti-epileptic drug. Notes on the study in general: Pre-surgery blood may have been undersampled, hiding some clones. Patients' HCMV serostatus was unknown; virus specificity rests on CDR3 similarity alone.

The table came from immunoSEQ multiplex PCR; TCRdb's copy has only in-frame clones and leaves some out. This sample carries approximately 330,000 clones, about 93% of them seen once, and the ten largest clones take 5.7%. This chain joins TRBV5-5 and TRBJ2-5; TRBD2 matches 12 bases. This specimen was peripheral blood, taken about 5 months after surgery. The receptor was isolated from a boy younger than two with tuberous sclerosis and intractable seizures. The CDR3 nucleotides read TGTGCCAGCAGCTTGATCCTAGCGGGGGGGCGAGAGACCCAGTACTTC. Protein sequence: CASSLILAGGRETQYF.